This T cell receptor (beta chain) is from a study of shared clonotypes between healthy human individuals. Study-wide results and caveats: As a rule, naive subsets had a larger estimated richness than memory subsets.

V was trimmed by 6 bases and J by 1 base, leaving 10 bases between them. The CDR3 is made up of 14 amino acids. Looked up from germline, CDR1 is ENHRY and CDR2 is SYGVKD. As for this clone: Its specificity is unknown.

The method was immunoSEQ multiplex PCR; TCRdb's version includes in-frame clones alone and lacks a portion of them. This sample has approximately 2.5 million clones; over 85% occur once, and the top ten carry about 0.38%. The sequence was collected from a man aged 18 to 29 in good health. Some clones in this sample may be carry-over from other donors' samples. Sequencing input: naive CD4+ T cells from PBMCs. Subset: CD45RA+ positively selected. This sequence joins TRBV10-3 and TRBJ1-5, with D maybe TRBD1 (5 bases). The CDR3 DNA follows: TGTGCCATCAGAGCAGGGTCGAGCAATCAGCCCCAGCATTTT. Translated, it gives CAIRAGSSNQPQHF.